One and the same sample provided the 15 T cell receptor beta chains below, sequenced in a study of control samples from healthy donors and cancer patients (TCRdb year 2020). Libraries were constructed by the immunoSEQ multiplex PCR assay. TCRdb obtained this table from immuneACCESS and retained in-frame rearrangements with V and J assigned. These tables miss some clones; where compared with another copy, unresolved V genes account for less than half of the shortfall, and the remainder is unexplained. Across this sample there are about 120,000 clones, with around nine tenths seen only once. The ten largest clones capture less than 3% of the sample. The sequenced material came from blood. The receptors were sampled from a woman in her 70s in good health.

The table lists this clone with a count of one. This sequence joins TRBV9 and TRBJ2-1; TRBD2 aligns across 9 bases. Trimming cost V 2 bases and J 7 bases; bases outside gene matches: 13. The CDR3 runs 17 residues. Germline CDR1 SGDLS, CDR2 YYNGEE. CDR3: CASSVPRGTSMGNEQFF. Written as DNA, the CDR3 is TGTGCCAGCAGCGTGCCCAGGGGGACTAGCATGGGAAATGAGCAGTTCTTC.

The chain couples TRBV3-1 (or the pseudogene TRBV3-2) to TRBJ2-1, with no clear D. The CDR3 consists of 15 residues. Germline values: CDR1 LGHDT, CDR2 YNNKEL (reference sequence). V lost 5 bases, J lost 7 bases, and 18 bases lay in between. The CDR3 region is CASSLRKRALNEQFF. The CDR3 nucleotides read TGTGCCAGCAGCTTACGGAAACGAGCTCTAAATGAGCAGTTCTTC.

The CDR3 DNA sequence: TGTGCCAGCAGTTCCGTCCGGGACAGCAATCAGCCCCAGCATTTT. It translates to CASSSVRDSNQPQHF. The gene calls are TRBV7-9 and TRBJ1-5; D may be TRBD1 (5 bases). The CDR3 sequence is 15 residues long. Germline V gene sequence: CDR1 SEHNR, CDR2 FQNEAQ (reference sequence). V dropped 6 bases and J dropped 1 base, with 13 bases sitting between them.

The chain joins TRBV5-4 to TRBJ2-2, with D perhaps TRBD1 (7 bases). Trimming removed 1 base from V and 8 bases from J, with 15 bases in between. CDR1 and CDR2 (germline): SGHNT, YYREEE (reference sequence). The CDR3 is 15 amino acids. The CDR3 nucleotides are TGTGCCAGCAGCTTGCGACAGGGCAGCGGGGGGGAGCTGTTTTTT. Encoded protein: CASSLRQGSGGELFF. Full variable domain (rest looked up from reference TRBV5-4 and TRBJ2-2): ETGVTQSPTHLIKTRGQQVTLRCSSQSGHNTVSWYQQALGQGPQFIFQYYREEENGRGNFPPRFSGLQFPNYSSELNVNALELDDSALYLCASSLRQGSGGELFFGEGSRLTVL.

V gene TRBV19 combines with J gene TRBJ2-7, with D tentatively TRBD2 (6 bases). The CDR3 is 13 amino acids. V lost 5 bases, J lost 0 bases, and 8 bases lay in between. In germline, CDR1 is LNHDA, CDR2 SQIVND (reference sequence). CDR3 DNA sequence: TGTGCCAGTAGTTCCGGGAGCTCCTACGAGCAGTACTTC. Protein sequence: CASSSGSSYEQYF. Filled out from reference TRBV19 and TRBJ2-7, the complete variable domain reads DGGITQSPKYLFRKEGQNVTLSCEQNLNHDAMYWYRQDPGQGLRLIYYSQIVNDFQKGDIAEGYSVSREKKESFPLTVTSAQKNPTAFYLCASSSGSSYEQYFGPGTRLTVT.

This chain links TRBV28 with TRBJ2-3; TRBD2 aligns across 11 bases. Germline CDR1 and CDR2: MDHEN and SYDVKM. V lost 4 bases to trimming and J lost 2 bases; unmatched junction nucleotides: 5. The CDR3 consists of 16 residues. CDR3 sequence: CASSSHSGGDTDTQYF. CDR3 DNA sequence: TGTGCCAGCAGTTCTCATAGCGGGGGGGACACAGATACGCAGTATTTT.

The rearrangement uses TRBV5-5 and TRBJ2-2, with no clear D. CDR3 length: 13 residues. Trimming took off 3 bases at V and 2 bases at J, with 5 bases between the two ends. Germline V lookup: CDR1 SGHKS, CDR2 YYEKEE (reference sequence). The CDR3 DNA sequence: TGTGCCAGCAGCTGGGAAAACACCGGGGAGCTGTTTTTT. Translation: CASSWENTGELFF. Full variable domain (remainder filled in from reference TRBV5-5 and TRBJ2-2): DAGVTQSPTHLIKTRGQQVTLRCSPISGHKSVSWYQQVLGQGPQFIFQYYEKEERGRGNFPDRFSARQFPNYSSELNVNALLLGDSALYLCASSWENTGELFFGEGSRLTVL.

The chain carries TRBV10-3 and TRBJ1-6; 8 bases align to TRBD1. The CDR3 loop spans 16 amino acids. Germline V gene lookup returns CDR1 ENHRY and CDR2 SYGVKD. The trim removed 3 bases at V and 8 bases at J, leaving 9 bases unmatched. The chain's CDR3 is CAISEPGQGRDSPLHF. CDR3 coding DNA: TGTGCCATCAGTGAACCCGGACAGGGTAGGGATTCACCCCTCCACTTT.

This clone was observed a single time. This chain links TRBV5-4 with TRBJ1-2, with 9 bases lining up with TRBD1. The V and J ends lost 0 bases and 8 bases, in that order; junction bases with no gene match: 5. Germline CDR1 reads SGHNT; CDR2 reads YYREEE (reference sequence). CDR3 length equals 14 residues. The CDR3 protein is CASSLGGQGGGYTF. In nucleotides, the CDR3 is TGTGCCAGCAGCTTGGGGGGACAGGGTGGCGGCTACACCTTC.

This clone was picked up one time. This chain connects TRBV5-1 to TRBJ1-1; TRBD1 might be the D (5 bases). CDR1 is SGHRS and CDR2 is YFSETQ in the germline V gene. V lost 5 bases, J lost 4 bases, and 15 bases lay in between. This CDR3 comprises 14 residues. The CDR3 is CASSPNMRGTEAFF. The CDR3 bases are TGCGCCAGCAGTCCTAACATGAGGGGCACTGAAGCTTTCTTT.

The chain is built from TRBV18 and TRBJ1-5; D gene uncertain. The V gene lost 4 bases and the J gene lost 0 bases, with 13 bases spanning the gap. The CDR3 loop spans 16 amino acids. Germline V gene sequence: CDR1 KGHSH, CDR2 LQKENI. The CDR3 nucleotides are TGTGCCAGCTCACTATCCAGCTCTAATAGCAATCAGCCCCAGCATTTT. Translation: CASSLSSSNSNQPQHF.

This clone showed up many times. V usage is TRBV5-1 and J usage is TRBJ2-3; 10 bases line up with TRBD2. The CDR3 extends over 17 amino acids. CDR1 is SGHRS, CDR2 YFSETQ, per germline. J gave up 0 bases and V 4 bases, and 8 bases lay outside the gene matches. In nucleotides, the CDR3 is TGCGCCAGCAGCCCTAATCTAGCGGGGGATAGCACAGATACGCAGTATTTT. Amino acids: CASSPNLAGDSTDTQYF.

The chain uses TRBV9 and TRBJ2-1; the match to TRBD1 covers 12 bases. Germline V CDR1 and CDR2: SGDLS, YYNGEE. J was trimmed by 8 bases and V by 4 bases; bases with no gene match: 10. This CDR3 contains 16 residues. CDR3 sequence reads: CASSRTGTGGRYEQFF. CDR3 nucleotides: TGTGCCAGCAGCCGTACCGGGACAGGGGGCAGGTATGAGCAGTTCTTC. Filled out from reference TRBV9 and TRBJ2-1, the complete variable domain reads DSGVTQTPKHLITATGQRVTLRCSPRSGDLSVYWYQQSLDQGLQFLIQYYNGEERAKGNILERFSAQQFPDLHSELNLSSLELGDSALYFCASSRTGTGGRYEQFFGPGTRLTVL.

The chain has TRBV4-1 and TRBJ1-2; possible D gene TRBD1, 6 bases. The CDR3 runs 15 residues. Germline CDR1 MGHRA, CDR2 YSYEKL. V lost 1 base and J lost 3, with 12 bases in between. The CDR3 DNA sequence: TGCGCCAGCAGCCAAGGGTTGACAGGCGACTATGGCTACACCTTC. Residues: CASSQGLTGDYGYTF.

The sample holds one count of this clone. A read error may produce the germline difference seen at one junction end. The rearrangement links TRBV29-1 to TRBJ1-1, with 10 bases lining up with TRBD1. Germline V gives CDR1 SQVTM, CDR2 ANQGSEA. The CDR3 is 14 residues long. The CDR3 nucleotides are TGCAGCGTGGAAGGGACAGGGGTGAACACTGAAGCTTTCTTT. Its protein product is CSVEGTGVNTEAFF.